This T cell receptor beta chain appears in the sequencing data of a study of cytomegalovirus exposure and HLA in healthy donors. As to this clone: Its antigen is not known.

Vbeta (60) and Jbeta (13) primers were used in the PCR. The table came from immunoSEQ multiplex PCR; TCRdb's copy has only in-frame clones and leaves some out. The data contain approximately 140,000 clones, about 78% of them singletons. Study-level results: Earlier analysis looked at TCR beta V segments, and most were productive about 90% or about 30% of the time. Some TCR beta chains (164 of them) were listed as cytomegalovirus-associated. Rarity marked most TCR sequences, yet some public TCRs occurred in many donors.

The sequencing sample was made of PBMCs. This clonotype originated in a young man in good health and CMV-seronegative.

Here the CDR3 DNA reads TGCGCCAGCAGCGAGGGGACAGGGGGCTCCCGAAAAGAGACCCAGTACTTC. Translated: CASSEGTGGSRKETQYF. This chain uses TRBV4-1 with TRBJ2-5; 12 nucleotides align to TRBD1. This CDR3 is 17 amino acids long. Germline-derived CDR1 and CDR2 are MGHRA and YSYEKL. V dropped 5 bases and J dropped 3; count of bases not matched to a gene: 10.